What follows are 24 T cell receptor beta chains derived from one specimen sequenced in a study of blood T cell repertoires in COVID-19 (dated by TCRdb to 2020 to 2022). The protocol used for the library was the immunoSEQ multiplex PCR assay. In TCRdb, the immuneACCESS table is reduced to in-frame sequences with V and J assigned. These tables do not hold every clone; where another copy was compared, an unresolved V gene accounts for under half, and the others remain unexplained. The sample contains 120,000 to 150,000 clones, roughly 76% of them found a single time. 7% to 10% of the sample lies in the top ten. Input material: peripheral blood. Source of these receptors: a human donor with acute or convalescent COVID-19. The donor label of this sample is uncertain.

The chain carries TRBV7-9 and TRBJ2-7; D possibly corresponds to TRBD1 (5 bases). The CDR3 covers 14 residues. V was shortened by 3 bases and J by 4 bases, with 13 bases between the two germline ends. Germline assignment: CDR1 SEHNR and CDR2 FQNEAQ (reference sequence). CDR3 DNA: TGTGCCAGCAGCTTTGACCAGGGCTTGTACGAGCAGTACGTC. Translation gives CASSFDQGLYEQYV.

The V call is TRBV13, the J call TRBJ1-2; 9 nucleotides agree with TRBD1. The CDR3 is 15 amino acids. Looked up from germline, CDR1 is PRHDT and CDR2 is FYEKMQ (reference sequence). V lost 5 bases to trimming and J lost 8 bases; unmatched junction nucleotides: 12. For the CDR3, the DNA is TGTGCCAGCAGCCTCTACCATGGGACAGGGTCAGGCTACACCTTC. Translating it yields CASSLYHGTGSGYTF. The full variable domain, with the rest looked up from reference TRBV13 and TRBJ1-2, is AAGVIQSPRHLIKEKRETATLKCYPIPRHDTVYWYQQGPGQDPQFLISFYEKMQSDKGSIPDRFSAQQFSDYHSELNMSSLELGDSALYFCASSLYHGTGSGYTFGSGTRLTVV.

The rearrangement links TRBV6-6 to TRBJ1-2; D perhaps matches TRBD1 (5 bases). CDR1 and CDR2 from the germline V gene are MNHNY and SVGAGI (reference sequence). CDR3 length: 11 residues. The ends were cut back, 11 bases at V and 8 bases at J, with 15 bases in the middle. The CDR3 DNA sequence: TGTGCCGGCACCAAGGGGCCGGGCTACACCTTC. Translating gives CAGTKGPGYTF.

V gene TRBV7-8 combines with J gene TRBJ1-3, with D possibly TRBD1 on 5 matching bases. V was trimmed by 3 bases and J by 2 bases, leaving 17 bases between them. Germline V CDR1 and CDR2: SGHVS, FQNEAQ. The CDR3 spans 17 residues. This chain's CDR3 is CASSFMSSQGAGNTIYF. The CDR3 DNA sequence: TGTGCCAGCAGCTTTATGAGCAGTCAAGGGGCTGGAAACACCATATATTTT.

The V gene is TRBV6-5, the J gene TRBJ1-5; D gene ambiguous. V lost 8 bases and J lost 1, with 12 bases in between. Germline lookup yields CDR1 MNHEY and CDR2 SVGAGI. The CDR3 is made up of 14 amino acids. The CDR3 DNA follows: TGTGCCAGCTCCCCCATTCGGAGCAATCAGCCCCAGCATTTT. Its translation: CASSPIRSNQPQHF.

The chain couples TRBV5-6 to TRBJ2-1; D unclear. CDR1 and CDR2 from the germline V gene are SGHDT and YYEEEE. The V and J ends lost 0 bases and 5 bases respectively, with 6 bases between them. The CDR3 consists of 13 residues. The CDR3: CASSLESNNEQFF. The CDR3, as DNA: TGTGCCAGCAGCTTGGAATCAAACAATGAGCAGTTCTTC.

The chain is built from TRBV30 and TRBJ2-3; the match to TRBD2 covers 7 bases. V lost 3 bases and J lost 0; bases outside the gene matches: 6. CDR1 and CDR2 from the germline V gene are GTSNPN and SVGIG (reference sequence). This CDR3 is 15 amino acids long. Written as DNA, the CDR3 is TGTGCCTGGAGCTCGGGGGGATCTAGCACAGATACGCAGTATTTT. Its protein product is CAWSSGGSSTDTQYF.

This clone came up once. Here the CDR3 reads CASSLGLAGAEEQYF. The CDR3 DNA sequence: TGTGCCAGCAGCCTAGGACTAGCGGGGGCGGAGGAGCAGTACTTC. J is TRBJ2-7 and V is TRBV5-4; 13 bases line up with TRBD2. In germline, CDR1 is SGHNT, CDR2 YYREEE (reference sequence). Trimming removed 4 bases from V and 7 bases from J; junction bases left unmatched: 8. The CDR3 loop spans 15 amino acids.

The chain uses TRBV30 and TRBJ1-2; D may be TRBD1 (6 bases). This CDR3 region has 13 residues. V gave up 1 base and J gave up 2 bases, with 8 bases separating them. Germline assignment: CDR1 GTSNPN and CDR2 SVGIG (reference sequence). Written as DNA, the CDR3 is TGTGCCTGGAGTGAGGACAGAAACTATGGCTACACCTTC. Protein product: CAWSEDRNYGYTF.

This clone has just a few counts. The CDR3 coding sequence is TGCGCCAGCAGCCCGGCGGGGGCTGGGGCCAACGTCCTGACTTTC. It is translated as CASSPAGAGANVLTF. V usage is TRBV5-1 and J usage is TRBJ2-6, with 7 bases matching TRBD2. Germline V CDR1 and CDR2: SGHRS, YFSETQ. J was trimmed by 2 bases and V by 4 bases; bases with no gene match: 3. This CDR3 is built from 15 residues.

This rearrangement joins TRBV7-9 to TRBJ1-6; D gene unclear. Germline V CDR1 and CDR2: SEHNR, FQNEAQ (reference sequence). The V end was cut by 5 bases, the J end by 8 bases, with 13 bases between. CDR3 length: 14 residues. CDR3 loop: CASSQEGAYSPLHF. In DNA, the CDR3 is TGTGCCAGCAGCCAAGAGGGTGCTTATTCACCCCTCCACTTT.

The gene calls are TRBV11-2 and TRBJ1-1, with D hard to call. The CDR3 runs to 11 residues. V was cut by 0 bases and J by 10 bases, with 6 bases left in between. Looked up from germline, CDR1 is SGHAT and CDR2 is FQNNGV. The CDR3 DNA reads TGTGCCAGCAGCTTAGAGTCGCGAGCTTTCTTT. Its translation is CASSLESRAFF.

The J gene is TRBJ2-1, the V gene TRBV30; possibly TRBD1 for D (5 bases). The germline V and J ends were trimmed by 3 bases and 3 bases, with 15 bases remaining between them. The CDR3 loop spans 15 amino acids. Germline V gene lookup returns CDR1 GTSNPN and CDR2 SVGIG (reference sequence). CDR3 loop: CAWRGRLDSYNEQFF. The CDR3 DNA sequence: TGTGCCTGGAGGGGGCGTTTAGACAGCTACAATGAGCAGTTCTTC.

This clone was picked up one time. This chain uses TRBV4-1 with TRBJ2-7; D gene uncertain. Trimming pared 1 base from V and 0 bases from J, leaving 7 bases between. Germline V gene data show CDR1 as MGHRA and CDR2 as YSYEKL. The CDR3 runs to 14 residues. The CDR3 bases are TGCGCCAGCAGCCAAGTCAGTAACTCCTACGAGCAGTACTTC. Amino acids: CASSQVSNSYEQYF.

The gene calls are TRBV7-8 and TRBJ2-3; D perhaps matches TRBD2 (5 bases). Trimming cost V 5 bases and J 0 bases, with 12 bases left between them. Germline CDR1 and CDR2: SGHVS and FQNEAQ. This CDR3 is built from 15 residues. The CDR3 DNA follows: TGTGCCAGCAGCCGCCGGACGGGGAGCACAGATACGCAGTATTTT. It is translated as CASSRRTGSTDTQYF.

This clone has just a few counts. The rearrangement links TRBV19 to TRBJ2-3, with D hard to call. CDR3 length: 15 residues. The ends were cut back, 2 bases at V and 0 bases at J, with 9 bases in the middle. Germline V gene lookup returns CDR1 LNHDA and CDR2 SQIVND (reference sequence). The CDR3 loop reads CASSITQTSTDTQYF. The CDR3 bases are TGTGCCAGTAGTATAACGCAGACTAGCACAGATACGCAGTATTTT.

The chain uses TRBV19 and TRBJ2-6; a possible D gene is TRBD1 (7 bases). The V gene's germline CDR1 is LNHDA and CDR2 SQIVND (reference sequence). The CDR3 is 19 residues long. Trimming removed 1 base from V and 0 bases from J, with 16 bases in between. This CDR3 reads CASSIVYGRGASGANVLTF. The CDR3 nucleotides read TGTGCCAGTAGTATAGTCTACGGCAGGGGGGCCTCTGGGGCCAACGTCCTGACTTTC.

V usage is TRBV19 and J usage is TRBJ1-3; possibly TRBD1 for D (6 bases). The CDR3 contains 14 residues. The V and J ends lost 6 bases and 4 bases respectively, with 13 bases between them. CDR1 LNHDA and CDR2 SQIVND come from the germline V gene (reference sequence). CDR3 sequence reads: CASSPGGRGNTIYF. CDR3 sequence (DNA): TGTGCCAGTAGCCCGGGGGGCAGAGGAAACACCATATATTTT.

The chain carries TRBV5-6 and TRBJ1-5; D perhaps matches TRBD1 (6 bases). Trimming left V 3 bases short and J 4 bases short, with 11 bases between. Germline V gives CDR1 SGHDT, CDR2 YYEEEE. The CDR3 covers 14 residues. The DNA for the CDR3 is TGTGCCAGCAGCTCCCAGGGGATGAATCAGCCCCAGCATTTT. Translated: CASSSQGMNQPQHF.

This clone was picked up one time. The genes are TRBV11-3 and TRBJ2-3; TRBD1 agrees at 9 bases. V trimming: 5 bases; J trimming: 2 bases; junction bases outside the gene matches: 8. CDR1 and CDR2 (germline): SGHNT, YENEEA. The CDR3 is 16 residues long. CDR3 sequence: CASSTGTGFFTDTQYF. The CDR3 bases are TGTGCCAGCAGCACAGGGACAGGGTTTTTCACAGATACGCAGTATTTT.

This chain joins TRBV3-1 (or the pseudogene TRBV3-2) and TRBJ2-2; 7 bases are a match to TRBD1. The CDR3 spans 16 residues. CDR1 and CDR2 (germline): LGHDT, YNNKEL (reference sequence). V was clipped by 4 bases and J by 2 bases; unmatched bases: 7. The CDR3 nucleotides read TGTGCCAGCAGCCGATCACAGGGGACCAACACCGGGGAGCTGTTTTTT. Protein sequence: CASSRSQGTNTGELFF.

The chain uses TRBV19 and TRBJ1-4; D ambiguous. From germline, CDR1 is LNHDA and CDR2 SQIVND (reference sequence). This CDR3 has 14 amino acids. Trimming removed 2 bases at V and 4 bases at J, with 8 bases between. The CDR3 loop is CASSITLNNEKLFF. The CDR3, as DNA: TGTGCCAGTAGTATAACTCTGAATAATGAAAAACTGTTTTTT.

The sample holds one count of this clone. V and J are TRBV4-1 and TRBJ2-1; 10 positions agree with TRBD1. Per germline, CDR1 MGHRA and CDR2 YSYEKL. This CDR3 is 17 amino acids long. Unmatched junction bases numbered 16, after V lost 4 bases and J lost 10 bases. The chain's CDR3 is CASSLSQGRDRGKEQFF. The CDR3, as DNA: TGCGCCAGCAGCCTCAGTCAGGGCCGGGACAGGGGAAAAGAGCAGTTCTTC.

This clone was observed a few times. This sequence joins TRBV10-3 and TRBJ1-4; 10 bases line up with TRBD1. From germline, CDR1 is ENHRY and CDR2 SYGVKD. CDR3 length equals 14 residues. V trimming: 10 bases; J trimming: 4 bases; junction bases outside the gene matches: 6. CDR3 nucleotide sequence: TGTGCCACCGGGACAGGGGCTTTTAATGAAAAACTGTTTTTT. It codes for CATGTGAFNEKLFF.